At least ten counts were recorded for the clone carrying this T cell receptor beta chain. The CDR3 totals 14 residues. Trimming removed 4 bases from V and 0 bases from J, with 7 bases in between. This sample was taken from a study of response to subunit inactivated influenza vaccine. TCRdb processed the RT-PCR reads anew with MiXCR; each CDR3 protein has one entry. The table records about 540,000 distinct CDR3 sequences, less than 25% of them present only once. A further study also used this sample, focusing on T cells expressing NK-cell markers. That work states: For TCR beta, cDNA was produced by 5'RACE template switching with UMIs. Sequenced donors, eight in total, included seven who were HCMV-seropositive and one who was seronegative. Several experiments employed an anti-gamma-delta TCR antibody to confine sorting to alpha-beta TCR T cells.

Here the sequenced sample was CD4+ T cells sorted from PBMCs, taken about 13 days after vaccination. This receptor was obtained from a man aged 50 or older who received an inactivated influenza vaccine. V gene TRBV12-3 or TRBV12-4 combines with J gene TRBJ1-3; D is unresolved. The CDR3 nucleotides are TGTGCCAGCAGTTCCCTAAACTCTGGAAACACCATATATTTT. Amino acids: CASSSLNSGNTIYF.